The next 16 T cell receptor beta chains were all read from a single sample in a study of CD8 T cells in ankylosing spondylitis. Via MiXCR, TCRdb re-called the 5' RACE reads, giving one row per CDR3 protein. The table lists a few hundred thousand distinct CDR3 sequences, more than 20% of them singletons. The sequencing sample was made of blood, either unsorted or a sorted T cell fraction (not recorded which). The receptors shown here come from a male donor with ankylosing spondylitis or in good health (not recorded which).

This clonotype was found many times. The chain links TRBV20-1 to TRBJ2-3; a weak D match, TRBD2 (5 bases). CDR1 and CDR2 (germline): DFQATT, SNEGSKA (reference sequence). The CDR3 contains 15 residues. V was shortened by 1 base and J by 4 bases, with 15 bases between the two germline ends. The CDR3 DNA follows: TGCAGTGCTAGAGCCCCTAGCCGGGTCCCAGATACGCAGTATTTT. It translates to CSARAPSRVPDTQYF.

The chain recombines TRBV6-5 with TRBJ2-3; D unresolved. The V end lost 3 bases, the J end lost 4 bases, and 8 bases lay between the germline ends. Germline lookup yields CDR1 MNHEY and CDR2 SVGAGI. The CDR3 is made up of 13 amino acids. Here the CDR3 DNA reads TGTGCCAGCAGTTATTCAGTCGCAGATACGCAGTATTTT. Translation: CASSYSVADTQYF.

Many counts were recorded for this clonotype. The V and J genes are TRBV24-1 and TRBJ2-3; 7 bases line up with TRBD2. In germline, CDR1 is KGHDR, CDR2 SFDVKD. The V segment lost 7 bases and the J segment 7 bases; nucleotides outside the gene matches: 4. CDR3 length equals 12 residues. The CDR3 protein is CATRGAGNTQYF. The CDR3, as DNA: TGTGCCACCAGAGGAGCGGGGAATACGCAGTATTTT.

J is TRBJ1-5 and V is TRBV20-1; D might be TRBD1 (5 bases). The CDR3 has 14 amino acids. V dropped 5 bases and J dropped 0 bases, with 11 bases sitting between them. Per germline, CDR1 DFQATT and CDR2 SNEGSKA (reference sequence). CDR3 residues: CSASPGNSNQPQHF. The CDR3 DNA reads TGCAGTGCTTCCCCAGGGAATAGCAATCAGCCCCAGCATTTT.

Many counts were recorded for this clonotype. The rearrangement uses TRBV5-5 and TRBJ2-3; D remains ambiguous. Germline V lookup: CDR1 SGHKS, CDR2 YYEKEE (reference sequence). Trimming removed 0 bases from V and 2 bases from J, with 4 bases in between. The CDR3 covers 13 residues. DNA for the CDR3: TGTGCCAGCAGCTTGGACCACACAGATACGCAGTATTTT. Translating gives CASSLDHTDTQYF.

The CDR3 bases are TGCAGTGCCGACAGGGGGCTGAGGTACGAGCAGTACTTC. As protein: CSADRGLRYEQYF. The J gene is TRBJ2-7, the V gene TRBV20-1, with 10 bases matching TRBD1. V trimming: 6 bases; J trimming: 4 bases; junction bases outside the gene matches: 6. The CDR3 runs 13 residues. Germline-derived CDR1 and CDR2 are DFQATT and SNEGSKA (reference sequence).

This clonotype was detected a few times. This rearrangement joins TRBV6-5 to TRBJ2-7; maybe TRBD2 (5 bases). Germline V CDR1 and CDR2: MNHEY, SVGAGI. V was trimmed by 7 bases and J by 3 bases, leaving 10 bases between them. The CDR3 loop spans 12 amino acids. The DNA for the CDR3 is TGTGCCAGCAAACGGGGAAACTACGAGCAGTACTTC. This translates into CASKRGNYEQYF.

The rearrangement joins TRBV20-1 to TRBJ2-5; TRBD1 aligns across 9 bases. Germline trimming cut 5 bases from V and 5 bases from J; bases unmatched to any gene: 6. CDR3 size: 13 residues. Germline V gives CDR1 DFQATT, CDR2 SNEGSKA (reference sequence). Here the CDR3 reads CSAYRTGEETQYF. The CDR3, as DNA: TGCAGTGCTTATCGGACAGGGGAGGAGACCCAGTACTTC.

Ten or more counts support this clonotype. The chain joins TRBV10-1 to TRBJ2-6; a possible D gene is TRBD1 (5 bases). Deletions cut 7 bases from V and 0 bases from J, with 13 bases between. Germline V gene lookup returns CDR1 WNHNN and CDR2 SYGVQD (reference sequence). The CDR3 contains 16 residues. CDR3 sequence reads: CASNPDRDSGANVLTF. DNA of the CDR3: TGCGCCAGCAACCCCGACAGAGACTCTGGGGCCAACGTCCTGACTTTC.

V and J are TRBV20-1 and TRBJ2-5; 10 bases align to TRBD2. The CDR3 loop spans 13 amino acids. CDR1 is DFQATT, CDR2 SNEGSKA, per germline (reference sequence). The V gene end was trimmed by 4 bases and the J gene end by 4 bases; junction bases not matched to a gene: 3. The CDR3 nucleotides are TGCAGTGCTAAGCGGGGGGGCGGAGAGACCCAGTACTTC. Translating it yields CSAKRGGGETQYF.

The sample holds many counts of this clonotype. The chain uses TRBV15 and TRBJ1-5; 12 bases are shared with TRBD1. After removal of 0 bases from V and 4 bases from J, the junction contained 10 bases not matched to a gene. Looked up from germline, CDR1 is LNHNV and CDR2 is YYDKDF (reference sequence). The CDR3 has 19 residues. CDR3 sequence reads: CATSRDASGTGGRNQPQHF. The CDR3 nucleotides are TGTGCCACCAGCAGAGATGCATCCGGGACAGGGGGCAGGAATCAGCCCCAGCATTTT.

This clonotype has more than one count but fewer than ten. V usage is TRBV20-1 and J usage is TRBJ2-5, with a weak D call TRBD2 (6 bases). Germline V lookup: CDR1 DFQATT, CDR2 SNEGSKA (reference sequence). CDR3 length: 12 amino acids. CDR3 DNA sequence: TGCAGCGCGCGGCGGGGTGCGGAGACCCAGTACTTC. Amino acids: CSARRGAETQYF.

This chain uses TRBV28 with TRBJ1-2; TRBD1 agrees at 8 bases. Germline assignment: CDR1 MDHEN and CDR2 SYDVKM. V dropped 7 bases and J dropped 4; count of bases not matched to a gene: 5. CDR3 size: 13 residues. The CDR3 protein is CASTPGQGYGYTF. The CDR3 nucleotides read TGTGCCAGCACCCCCGGACAGGGCTATGGCTACACCTTC.

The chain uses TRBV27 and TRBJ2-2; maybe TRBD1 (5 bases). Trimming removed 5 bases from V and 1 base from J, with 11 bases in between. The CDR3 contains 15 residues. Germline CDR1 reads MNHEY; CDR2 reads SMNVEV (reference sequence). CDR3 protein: CASSILTGNTGELFF. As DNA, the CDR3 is TGTGCCAGCAGTATCCTCACAGGGAACACCGGGGAGCTGTTTTTT.

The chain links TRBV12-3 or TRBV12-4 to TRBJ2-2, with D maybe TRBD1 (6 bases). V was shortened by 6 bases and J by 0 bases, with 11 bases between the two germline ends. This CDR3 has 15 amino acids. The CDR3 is CASRDGQTNTGELFF. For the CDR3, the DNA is TGTGCCAGCAGGGACGGACAGACGAACACCGGGGAGCTGTTTTTT.

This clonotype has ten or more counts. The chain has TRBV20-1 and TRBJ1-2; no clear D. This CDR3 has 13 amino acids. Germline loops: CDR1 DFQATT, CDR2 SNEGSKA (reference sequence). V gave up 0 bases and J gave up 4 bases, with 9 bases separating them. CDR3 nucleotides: TGCAGTGCTAGAGATCCCAAAAGCTATGGCTACACCTTC. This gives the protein CSARDPKSYGYTF.